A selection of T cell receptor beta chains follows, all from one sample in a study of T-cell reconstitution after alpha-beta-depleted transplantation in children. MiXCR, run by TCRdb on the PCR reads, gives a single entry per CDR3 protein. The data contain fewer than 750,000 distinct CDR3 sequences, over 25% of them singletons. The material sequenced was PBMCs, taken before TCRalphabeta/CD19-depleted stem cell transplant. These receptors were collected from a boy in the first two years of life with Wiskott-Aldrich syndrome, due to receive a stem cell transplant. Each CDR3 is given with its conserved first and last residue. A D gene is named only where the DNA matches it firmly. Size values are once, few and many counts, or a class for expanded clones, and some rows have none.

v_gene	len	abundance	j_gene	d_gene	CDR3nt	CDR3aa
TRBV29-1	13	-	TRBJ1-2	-	TGCAGCGCCCGTCTTCAAGGGTTGGGTGGCTACACCTTC	CSARLQGLGGYTF
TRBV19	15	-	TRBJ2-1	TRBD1	TGTGCCAGTAAGGGCGGACAGGACTCCTACAATGAGCAGTTCTTC	CASKGGQDSYNEQFF
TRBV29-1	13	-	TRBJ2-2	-	TGCAGCGTTGCGCCACAGGGTGACGGGGAGCTGTTTTTT	CSVAPQGDGELFF
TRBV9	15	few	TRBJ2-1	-	TGTGCCAGCAGCGTCCTCTGGGAGTCCTACAATGAGCAGTTCTTC	CASSVLWESYNEQFF
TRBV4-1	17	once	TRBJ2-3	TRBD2	TGCGCCAGCAGCCAAGACCTGACTAGCGGGAGACCAGATACGCAGTATTTT	CASSQDLTSGRPDTQYF
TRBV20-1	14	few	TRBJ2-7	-	TGCAGTGCTAGAGGAGGGGGGCACTCCTACGAGCAGTACTTC	CSARGGGHSYEQYF
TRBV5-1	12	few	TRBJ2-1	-	TGCGCCAGCAGCGCTGAAACTAATGAGCAGTTCTTC	CASSAETNEQFF
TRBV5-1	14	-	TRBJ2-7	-	TGCGCCAGCAGCTTGGAACTAGAAGTCTACGAGCAGTACTTC	CASSLELEVYEQYF
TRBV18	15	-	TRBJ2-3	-	TGTGCCAGCTCACCAGGGCAGGGTGGCACAGATACGCAGTATTTT	CASSPGQGGTDTQYF
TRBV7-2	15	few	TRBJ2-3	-	TGTGCCAGCAGCTTAATCGGGACTAGCACAGATACGCAGTATTTT	CASSLIGTSTDTQYF
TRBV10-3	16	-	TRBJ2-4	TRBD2	TGTGCCATCAGTGAGTCCCTAGCGGGAAGCAAAAACAGTCAGTACTTC	CAISESLAGSKNSQYF
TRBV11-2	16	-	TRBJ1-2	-	TGTGCCAGCAGCTTAGCCTGGGACGTAGCTAACTATGGCTACACCTTC	CASSLAWDVANYGYTF
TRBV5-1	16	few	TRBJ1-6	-	TGCGCCAGCAGCTTGAGTGGTAAAACGGCAGGTTCACCCCTCCACTTT	CASSLSGKTAGSPLHF
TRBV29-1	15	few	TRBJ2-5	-	TGCAGCGTTGAGCCCAGCCCAGGATCCGTCGAGACCCAGTACTTC	CSVEPSPGSVETQYF
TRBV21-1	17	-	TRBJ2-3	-	TGTGCCAGCAGCTTCATGAAAGCGGGAGGGGTAGGAGATACGCAGTATTTT	CASSFMKAGGVGDTQYF
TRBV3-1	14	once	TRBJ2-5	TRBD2	TGTGCCAGCAGCTCGCAGCGGGATATGGAGACCCAGTACTTC	CASSSQRDMETQYF
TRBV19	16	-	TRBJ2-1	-	TGTGCCAGTAGTATATTTTCGGGAGTGGGCCGCAATGAGCAGTTCTTC	CASSIFSGVGRNEQFF
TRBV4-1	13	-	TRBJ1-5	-	TGCGCCAGCAGCCAAGGCCAGGGTAAGCCCCAGCATTTT	CASSQGQGKPQHF
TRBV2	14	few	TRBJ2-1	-	TGTGCCAGCAGTGAGGGACGAACGGTAGGAGAGCAGTTCTTC	CASSEGRTVGEQFF
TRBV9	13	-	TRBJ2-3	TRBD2	TGTGCCAGCAGCCCAGCGGGATCCGATACGCAGTATTTT	CASSPAGSDTQYF
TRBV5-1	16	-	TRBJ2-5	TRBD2	TGCGCCAGCAGCCGGCCTAGCGGGAGTAAAGAAGAGACCCAGTACTTC	CASSRPSGSKEETQYF
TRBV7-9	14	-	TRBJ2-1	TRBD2	TGTGCCAGCAGCTTCACTAGCGGGAGTCATGAGCAGTTCTTC	CASSFTSGSHEQFF
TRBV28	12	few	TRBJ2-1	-	TGTGCCAGCAGACTAGCAGGCCATGAGCAGTTCTTC	CASRLAGHEQFF
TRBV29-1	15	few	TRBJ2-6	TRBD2	TGCAGCGTTTTGGGAGGGGCCTCTGGGGCCAACGTCCTGACTTTC	CSVLGGASGANVLTF
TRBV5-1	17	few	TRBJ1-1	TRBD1	TGCGCCAGCAGCTTGAATCCACCAGGGGGAGGTATGACTGAAGCTTTCTTT	CASSLNPPGGGMTEAFF
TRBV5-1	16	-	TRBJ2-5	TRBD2	TGCGCCAGCAGCCCTCAGGCTAGCGGATACCAAGAGACCCAGTACTTC	CASSPQASGYQETQYF
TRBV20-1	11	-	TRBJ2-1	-	TGCAGTGCTAGCCGGCGGAATGAGCAGTTCTTC	CSASRRNEQFF
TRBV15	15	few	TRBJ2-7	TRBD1	TGTGCCACCAGCAGGGGGACCACAGGGGGGTACGAGCAGTACTTC	CATSRGTTGGYEQYF
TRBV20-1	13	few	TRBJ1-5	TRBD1	TGCAGTGGCGGGACAGGGGGAAATCAGCCCCAGCATTTT	CSGGTGGNQPQHF
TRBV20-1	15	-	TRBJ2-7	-	TGCAGTGCTACCCCGGAGTACAAGAGCTCCTACGAGCAGTACTTC	CSATPEYKSSYEQYF
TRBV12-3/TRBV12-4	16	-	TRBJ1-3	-	TGTGCCAGCAGTTTTTGGGGGCTGAGCTCTGGAAACACCATATATTTT	CASSFWGLSSGNTIYF
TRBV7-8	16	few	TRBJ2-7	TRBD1	TGTGCCAGCAGCTTATATATTCGGGACAGGGCTTTCAAGCAGTACTTC	CASSLYIRDRAFKQYF
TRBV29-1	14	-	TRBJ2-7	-	TGCAGCGTCGGTAAGAATCCTAAAACCTACGAGCAGTACTTC	CSVGKNPKTYEQYF
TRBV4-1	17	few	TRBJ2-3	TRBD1	TGCGCCAGCAGCCAAGGCCCTCGACAGGGGACGACAGATACGCAGTATTTT	CASSQGPRQGTTDTQYF
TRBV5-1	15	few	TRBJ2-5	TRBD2	TGCGCCAGCAGAGTAGCGGGGACAAGAGCGGAGACCCAGTACTTC	CASRVAGTRAETQYF
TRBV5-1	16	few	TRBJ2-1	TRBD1	TGCGCCAGCAGCTGGCGAGGACAGGGGACCTACAATGAGCAGTTCTTC	CASSWRGQGTYNEQFF
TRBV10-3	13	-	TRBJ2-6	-	TGTGCCATCAGGGAACAGGACCGCCCCTCCCTGACTTTC	CAIREQDRPSLTF
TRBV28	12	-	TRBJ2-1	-	TGTGCCAGCAGTGTTCTCCACAATGAGCAGTTCTTC	CASSVLHNEQFF
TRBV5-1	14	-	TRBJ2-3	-	TGCGCCAGCAGCACCGCTGGGGGAGGAGATACGCAGTATTTT	CASSTAGGGDTQYF
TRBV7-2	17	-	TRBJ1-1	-	TGTGCCAGCAGCCCACCCTGGGGGGCAGGCCTAAACGTCGAAGCTTTCTTT	CASSPPWGAGLNVEAFF
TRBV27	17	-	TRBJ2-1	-	TGTGCCAGCAGTTTATTTTTTACGAAATACTCCTACAATGAGCAGTTCTTC	CASSLFFTKYSYNEQFF
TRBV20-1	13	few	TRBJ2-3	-	TGCAGTGCTAGTGTAGGGCGACCAGATACGCAGTATTTT	CSASVGRPDTQYF
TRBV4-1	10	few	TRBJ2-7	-	TGCGCCTTAAGCGGGTACGAGCAGTACTTC	CALSGYEQYF
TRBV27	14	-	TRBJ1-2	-	TGTGCCAGCAGTTCGGCGGGGGCGGCCTATGGCTACACCTTC	CASSSAGAAYGYTF
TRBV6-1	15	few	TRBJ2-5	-	TGTGCCAGCAGCCAATCGACGGGGGGCGTAAAGACCCAGTACTTC	CASSQSTGGVKTQYF
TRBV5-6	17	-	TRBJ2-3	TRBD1	TGTGCCAGCAGCCCAAAACGCGACAGGGTGTACGTTGATACGCAGTATTTT	CASSPKRDRVYVDTQYF
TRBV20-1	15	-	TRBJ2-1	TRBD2	TGCAGTGCTCGTACGCGGACTAGCGGGAGGGGGGAGCAGTTCTTC	CSARTRTSGRGEQFF
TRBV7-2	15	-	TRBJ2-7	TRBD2	TGTGCCAGCAGCCCCATAGCGGGAGAAAGGGGCGAGCAGTACTTC	CASSPIAGERGEQYF
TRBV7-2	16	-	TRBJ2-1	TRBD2	TGTGCCAGCAGCTTAGTACCCAGCGGGATTTACAATGAGCAGTTCTTC	CASSLVPSGIYNEQFF
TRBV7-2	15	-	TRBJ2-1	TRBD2	TGTGCCAGCAGGGTCCTAGCGGGACTGAACAATGAGCAGTTCTTC	CASRVLAGLNNEQFF
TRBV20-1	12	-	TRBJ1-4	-	TGCAGTGCTAAACCCGGGGGTGAAAAACTGTTTTTT	CSAKPGGEKLFF
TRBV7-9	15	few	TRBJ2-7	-	TGTGCCAGCAGCTTACAGGGCAGAAACTCCTACGAGCAGTACTTC	CASSLQGRNSYEQYF
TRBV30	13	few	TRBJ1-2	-	TGTGCCTTGGACCCCTTTTCGGGCTATGGCTACACCTTC	CALDPFSGYGYTF
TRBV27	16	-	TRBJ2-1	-	TGTGCCAGCAGTCTCCTCGACCGATTCACCTACAATGAGCAGTTCTTC	CASSLLDRFTYNEQFF
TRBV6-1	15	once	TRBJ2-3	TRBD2	TGTGCCAGCGGCCGGGGGGGGAGCGGATCAGATACGCAGTATTTT	CASGRGGSGSDTQYF
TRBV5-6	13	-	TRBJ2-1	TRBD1	TGTGCCAGCAGCCCGGATCGGACAGGGGGGCAGTTCTTC	CASSPDRTGGQFF
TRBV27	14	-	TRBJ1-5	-	TGTGCCAGCAGTTCTCTACACAGCAATCAGCCCCAGCATTTT	CASSSLHSNQPQHF
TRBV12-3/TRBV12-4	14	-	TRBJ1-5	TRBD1	TGTGCCAGCACCATCGACAGGGTCAATCAGCCCCAGCATTTT	CASTIDRVNQPQHF
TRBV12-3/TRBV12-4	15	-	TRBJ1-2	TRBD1	TGTGCCAGCAGTCGGGGACAGGGGGCTTTCTATGGCTACACCTTC	CASSRGQGAFYGYTF
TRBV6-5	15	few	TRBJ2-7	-	TGTGCCAGCAGTTATCATGGCAGGGGGAGGTACGAGCAGTACTTC	CASSYHGRGRYEQYF